Listed here is a single TCR beta chain. Germline V gives CDR1 SGDLS, CDR2 YYNGEE. There are 14 residues in the CDR3. Trimming left V 6 bases short and J 6 bases short, with 13 bases between. The data were taken from a study of T cells in Graves' hyperthyroidism and ophthalmopathy. TCR beta CDR3 regions were amplified from RNA. With the HTBI primer set, the TCR CDR3 went through a first round of RT-PCR. TCRdb called the multiplex PCR reads again in MiXCR, with one record for every CDR3 protein. The table records fewer than 550,000 distinct CDR3 sequences, about a sixth of them present only once. The clonotype comes from a woman between 18 and 30 years old with Graves' hyperthyroidism. V gene TRBV9 combines with J gene TRBJ1-6; a possible D gene is TRBD1 (5 bases). The sample was blood. This CDR3 is CASTAGGVNSPLHF. For the CDR3, the DNA is TGTGCCAGCACCGCTGGAGGGGTTAATTCACCCCTCCACTTT. The full variable domain, its missing parts supplied by reference TRBV9 and TRBJ1-6, is DSGVTQTPKHLITATGQRVTLRCSPRSGDLSVYWYQQSLDQGLQFLIQYYNGEERAKGNILERFSAQQFPDLHSELNLSSLELGDSALYFCASTAGGVNSPLHFGNGTRLTVT.